Given below is one T cell receptor beta chain in context. Its antigen is unknown. The data are from a study of graft-versus-host responses after intestinal transplantation. Across the study: Recipients were all induced with anti-thymocyte globulin, then given tacrolimus and steroids for around 3 years.

Findings of the study overall: Subjects displaying graft-donor T cell macrochimerism possessed elevated graft-versus-host to host-versus-graft clonal ratios inside allografts. HvG clone declines early post-transplant were associated with peak circulating GvH levels.

Using immunoSEQ multiplex PCR, the repertoire was profiled, and TCRdb retains in-frame clones only, with some absent. The sample consists of some 120,000 clones, 85% to 95% of them appearing once. The V end lost 1 base, the J end lost 10 bases, and 5 bases lay between the germline ends. CDR1 is SGHTA and CDR2 is FQGNSA in the germline V gene. The CDR3 is made up of 12 amino acids. The starting material was unstimulated CD4+ T cells sorted from spleen or lymph node cells, obtained before intestinal transplant. The clonotype originates from a human donor who received an intestinal transplant. The rearrangement uses TRBV7-2 and TRBJ1-6; D remains unclear. The CDR3, as DNA: TGTGCCAGCAGCTTAGTAAACTCACCCCTCCACTTT. Amino acids: CASSLVNSPLHF.